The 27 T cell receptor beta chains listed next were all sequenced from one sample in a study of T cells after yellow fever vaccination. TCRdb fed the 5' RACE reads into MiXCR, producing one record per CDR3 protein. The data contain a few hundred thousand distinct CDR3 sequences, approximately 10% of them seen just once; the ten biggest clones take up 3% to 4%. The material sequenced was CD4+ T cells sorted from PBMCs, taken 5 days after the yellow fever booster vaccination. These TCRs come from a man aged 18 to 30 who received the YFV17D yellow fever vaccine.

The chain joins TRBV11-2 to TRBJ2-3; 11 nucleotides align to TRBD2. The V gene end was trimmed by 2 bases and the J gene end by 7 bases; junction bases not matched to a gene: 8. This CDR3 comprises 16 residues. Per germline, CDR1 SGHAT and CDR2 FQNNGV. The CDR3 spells CASSLLIAGGPNTQYF. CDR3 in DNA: TGTGCCAGCAGCTTACTCATAGCGGGGGGGCCTAATACGCAGTATTTT.

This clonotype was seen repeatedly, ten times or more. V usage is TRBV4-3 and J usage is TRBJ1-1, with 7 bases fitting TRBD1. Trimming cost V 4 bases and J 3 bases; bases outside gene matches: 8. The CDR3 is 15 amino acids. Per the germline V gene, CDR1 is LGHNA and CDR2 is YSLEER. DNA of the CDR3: TGCGCCAGCAGCCCCGGATGGGACAGAGACACTGAAGCTTTCTTT. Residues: CASSPGWDRDTEAFF.

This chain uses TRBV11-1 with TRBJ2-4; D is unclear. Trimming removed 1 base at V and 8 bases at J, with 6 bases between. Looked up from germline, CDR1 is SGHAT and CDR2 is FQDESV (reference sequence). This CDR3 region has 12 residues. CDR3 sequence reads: CASSLGGDIQYF. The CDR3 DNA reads TGTGCCAGCAGCTTAGGTGGGGACATTCAGTACTTC.

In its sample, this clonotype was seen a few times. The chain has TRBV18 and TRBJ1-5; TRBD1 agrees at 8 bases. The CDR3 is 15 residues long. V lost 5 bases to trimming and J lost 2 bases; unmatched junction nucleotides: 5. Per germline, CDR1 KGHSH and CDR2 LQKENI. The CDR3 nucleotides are TGTGCCAGCTCAGTGGACAGGGCGCGCAATCAGCCCCAGCATTTT. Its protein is CASSVDRARNQPQHF.

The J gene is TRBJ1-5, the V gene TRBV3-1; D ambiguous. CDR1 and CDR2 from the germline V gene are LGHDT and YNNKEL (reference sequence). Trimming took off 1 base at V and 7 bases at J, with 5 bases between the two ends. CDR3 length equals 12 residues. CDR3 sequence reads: CASSQGIQPQHF. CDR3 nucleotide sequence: TGTGCCAGCAGCCAAGGTATCCAGCCCCAGCATTTT.

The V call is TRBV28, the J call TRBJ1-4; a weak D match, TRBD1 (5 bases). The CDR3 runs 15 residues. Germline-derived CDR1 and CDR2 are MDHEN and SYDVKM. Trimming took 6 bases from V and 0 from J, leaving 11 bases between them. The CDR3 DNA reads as TGTGCCAGCAGAAATCCGGGGGCAACTAATGAAAAACTGTTTTTT. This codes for CASRNPGATNEKLFF.

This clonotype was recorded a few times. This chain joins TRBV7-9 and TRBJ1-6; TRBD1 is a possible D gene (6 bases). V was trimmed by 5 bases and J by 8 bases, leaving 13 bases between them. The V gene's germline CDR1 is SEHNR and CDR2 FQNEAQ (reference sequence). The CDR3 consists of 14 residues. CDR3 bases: TGTGCCAGCAGCCGCCTGCCAGGGGATTCACCCCTCCACTTT. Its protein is CASSRLPGDSPLHF.

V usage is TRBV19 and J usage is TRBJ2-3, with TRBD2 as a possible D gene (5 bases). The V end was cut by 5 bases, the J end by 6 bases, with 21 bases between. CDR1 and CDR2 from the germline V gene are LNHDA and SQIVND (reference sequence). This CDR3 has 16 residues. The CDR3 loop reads CASSDRPGIRGDTQYF. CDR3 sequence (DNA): TGTGCCAGTAGTGATCGCCCCGGGATTAGAGGCGATACGCAGTATTTT.

Here the CDR3 reads CASSQESTDTQYF. The CDR3 bases are TGCGCCAGCAGCCAGGAAAGCACAGATACGCAGTATTTT. The rearrangement uses TRBV5-1 and TRBJ2-3; D remains ambiguous. In germline, CDR1 is SGHRS, CDR2 YFSETQ. The V end was cut by 4 bases, the J end by 0 bases, with 6 bases between. CDR3 length: 13 amino acids.

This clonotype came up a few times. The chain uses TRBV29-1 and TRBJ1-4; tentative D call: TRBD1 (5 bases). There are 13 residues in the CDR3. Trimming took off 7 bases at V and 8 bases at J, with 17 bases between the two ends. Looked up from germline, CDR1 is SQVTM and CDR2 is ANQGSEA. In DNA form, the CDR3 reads TGCAGCGCCTTGGACAACAGTCGAGAAAAACTGTTTTTT. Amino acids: CSALDNSREKLFF.

The CDR3 region is CASTELGSSYEQYF. In DNA form, the CDR3 reads TGTGCCAGCACCGAATTGGGGTCTTCCTACGAGCAGTACTTC. J is TRBJ2-7 and V is TRBV6-2 or TRBV6-3; D gene unclear. Germline CDR1 reads MNHEY; CDR2 reads SVGEGT. Trimming took off 7 bases at V and 1 base at J, with 14 bases between the two ends. The CDR3 is 14 residues long.

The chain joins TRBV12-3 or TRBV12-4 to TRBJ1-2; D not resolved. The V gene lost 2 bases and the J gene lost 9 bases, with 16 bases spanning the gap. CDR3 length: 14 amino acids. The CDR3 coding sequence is TGTGCCAGCAGTTTAAGTGCCGTCGTGATTAGCTACACCTTC. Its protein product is CASSLSAVVISYTF.

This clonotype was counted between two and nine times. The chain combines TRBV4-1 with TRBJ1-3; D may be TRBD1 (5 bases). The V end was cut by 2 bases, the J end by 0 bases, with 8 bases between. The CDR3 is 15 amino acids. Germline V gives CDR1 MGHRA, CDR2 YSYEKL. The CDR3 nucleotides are TGCGCCAGCAGCCAAATAGGGGCCTCTGGAAACACCATATATTTT. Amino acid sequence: CASSQIGASGNTIYF.

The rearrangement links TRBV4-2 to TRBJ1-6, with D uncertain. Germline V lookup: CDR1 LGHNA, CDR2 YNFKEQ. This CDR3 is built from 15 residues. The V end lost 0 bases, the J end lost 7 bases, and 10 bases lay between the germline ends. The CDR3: CASSQDWQLNSPLHF. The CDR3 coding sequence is TGTGCCAGCAGCCAAGATTGGCAGTTAAATTCACCCCTCCACTTT.

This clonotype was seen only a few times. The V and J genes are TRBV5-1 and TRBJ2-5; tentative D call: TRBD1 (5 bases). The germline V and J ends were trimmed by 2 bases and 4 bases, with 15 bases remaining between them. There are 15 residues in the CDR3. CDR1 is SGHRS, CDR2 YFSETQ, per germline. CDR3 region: CASSFQGRRGETQYF. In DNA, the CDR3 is TGCGCCAGCAGCTTCCAGGGAAGAAGGGGAGAGACCCAGTACTTC. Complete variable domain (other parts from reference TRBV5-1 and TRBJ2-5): KAGVTQTPRYLIKTRGQQVTLSCSPISGHRSVSWYQQTPGQGLQFLFEYFSETQRNKGNFPGRFSGRQFSNSRSEMNVSTLELGDSALYLCASSFQGRRGETQYFGPGTRLLVL.

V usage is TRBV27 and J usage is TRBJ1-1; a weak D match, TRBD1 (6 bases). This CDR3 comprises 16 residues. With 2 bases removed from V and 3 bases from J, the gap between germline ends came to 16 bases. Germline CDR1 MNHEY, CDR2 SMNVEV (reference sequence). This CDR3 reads CASSLGPGVVYTEAFF. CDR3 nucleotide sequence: TGTGCCAGCAGTTTAGGGCCAGGGGTGGTGTACACTGAAGCTTTCTTT.

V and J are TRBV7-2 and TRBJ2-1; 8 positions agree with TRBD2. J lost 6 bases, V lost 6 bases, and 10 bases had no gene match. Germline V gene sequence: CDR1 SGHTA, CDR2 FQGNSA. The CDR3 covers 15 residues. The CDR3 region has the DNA TGTGCCAGCAGTTATTACACCGGGACTAGCAATGAGCAGTTCTTC. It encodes CASSYYTGTSNEQFF.

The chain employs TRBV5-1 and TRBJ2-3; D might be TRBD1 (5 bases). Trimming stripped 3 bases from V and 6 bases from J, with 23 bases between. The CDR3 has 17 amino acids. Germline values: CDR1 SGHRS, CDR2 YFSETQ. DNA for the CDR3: TGCGCCAGCAGCTCCCGCCGGTTGGGGAAGGGGCAGGATACGCAGTATTTT. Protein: CASSSRRLGKGQDTQYF.

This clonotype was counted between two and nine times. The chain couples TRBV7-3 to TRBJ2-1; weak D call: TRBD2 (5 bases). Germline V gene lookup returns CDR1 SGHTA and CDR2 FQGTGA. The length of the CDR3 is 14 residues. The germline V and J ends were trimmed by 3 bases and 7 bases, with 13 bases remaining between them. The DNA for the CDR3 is TGTGCCAGCAGCTTCGTGGGGAGAGGTAATGAGCAGTTCTTC. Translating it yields CASSFVGRGNEQFF.

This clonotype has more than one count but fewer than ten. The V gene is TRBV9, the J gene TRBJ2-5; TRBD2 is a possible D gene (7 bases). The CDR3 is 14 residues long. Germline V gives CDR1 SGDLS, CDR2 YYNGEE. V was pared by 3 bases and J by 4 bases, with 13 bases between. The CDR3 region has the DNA TGTGCCAGCAGCGCCCGGGGGGCCGCAGAGACCCAGTACTTC. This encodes CASSARGAAETQYF.

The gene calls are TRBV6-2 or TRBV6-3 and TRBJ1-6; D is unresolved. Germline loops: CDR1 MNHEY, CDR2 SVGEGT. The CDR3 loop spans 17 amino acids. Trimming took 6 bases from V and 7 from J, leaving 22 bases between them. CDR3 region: CASRPSGGAGVNSPLHF. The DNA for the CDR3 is TGTGCCAGCAGACCGTCCGGAGGTGCCGGAGTAAATTCACCCCTCCACTTT.

The CDR3: CASSLAAAAGQPQHF. In DNA, the CDR3 is TGTGCCAGCAGCTTAGCGGCAGCAGCGGGTCAGCCCCAGCATTTT. This rearrangement joins TRBV7-2 to TRBJ1-5; no clear D gene. This CDR3 spans 15 amino acids. Germline CDR1 SGHTA, CDR2 FQGNSA. Trimming pared 0 bases from V and 6 bases from J, leaving 12 bases between.

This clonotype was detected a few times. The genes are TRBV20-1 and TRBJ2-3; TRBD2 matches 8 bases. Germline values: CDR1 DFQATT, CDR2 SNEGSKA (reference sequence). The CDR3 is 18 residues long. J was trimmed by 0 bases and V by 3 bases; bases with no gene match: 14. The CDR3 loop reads CSARIGLAGFTSTDTQYF. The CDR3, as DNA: TGCAGTGCTAGGATTGGGTTAGCGGGGTTTACTAGCACAGATACGCAGTATTTT.

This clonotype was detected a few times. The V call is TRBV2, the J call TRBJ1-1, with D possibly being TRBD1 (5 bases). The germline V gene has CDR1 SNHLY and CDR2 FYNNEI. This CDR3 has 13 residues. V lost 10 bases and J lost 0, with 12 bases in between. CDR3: CATRQYLNTEAFF. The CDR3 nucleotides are TGTGCCACCCGACAGTATTTGAACACTGAAGCTTTCTTT.

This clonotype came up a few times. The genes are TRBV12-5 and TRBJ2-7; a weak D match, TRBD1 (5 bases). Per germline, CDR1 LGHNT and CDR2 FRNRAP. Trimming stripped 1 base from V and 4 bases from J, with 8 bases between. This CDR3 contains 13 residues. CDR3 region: CASGLGQQYEQYF. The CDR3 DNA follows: TGTGCTAGTGGTTTGGGACAGCAGTACGAGCAGTACTTC.

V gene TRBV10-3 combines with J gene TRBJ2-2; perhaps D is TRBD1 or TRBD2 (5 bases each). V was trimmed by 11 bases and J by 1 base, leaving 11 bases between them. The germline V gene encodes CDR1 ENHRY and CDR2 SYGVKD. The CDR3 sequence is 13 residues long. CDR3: CAVGTVNTGELFF. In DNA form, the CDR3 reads TGTGCCGTAGGGACGGTGAACACCGGGGAGCTGTTTTTT.

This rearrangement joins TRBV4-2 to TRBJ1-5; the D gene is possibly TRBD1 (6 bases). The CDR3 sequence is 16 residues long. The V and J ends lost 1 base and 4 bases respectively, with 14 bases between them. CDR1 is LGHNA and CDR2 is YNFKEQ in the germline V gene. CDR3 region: CASSQVAGALNQPQHF. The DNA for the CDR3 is TGTGCCAGCAGCCAAGTGGCAGGGGCCTTAAATCAGCCCCAGCATTTT.